What follows describes a single TCR beta chain. Its antigen is currently unknown. Scientists made TCR beta cDNA using 5'RACE template switching with UMIs. TCRdb re-called the 5' RACE reads; one entry per CDR3 protein, DNA not given. The sample includes a few hundred thousand distinct CDR3 sequences. CDR3 length equals 18 residues. In germline, CDR1 is SGHAT, CDR2 FQDESV (reference sequence). The data derive from a study of T cells expressing NK-cell markers. As for the study in general: TCR beta repertoires came from sorted CD3+CD56+NKG2C+, CD3+CD56+NKG2C- and CD3+CD56-NKG2C+ T cells.

Notes on the study in general: Several donors' CD3+CD56-NKG2C+ cells were dominated by the same clonotypes.

This chain links TRBV11-1 with TRBJ2-1; TCRdb proposes TRBD2, but this gene call is untestable without DNA. The sequence was obtained from a man aged 18 to 29 in good health. What was sequenced was blood T cells: a sorted CD56 or NKG2C T cell subset, CD4+ or CD8+ T cells, or bulk PBMC T cells (not recorded which). This CDR3 reads CASSTRRLAGGYDNEQFF.